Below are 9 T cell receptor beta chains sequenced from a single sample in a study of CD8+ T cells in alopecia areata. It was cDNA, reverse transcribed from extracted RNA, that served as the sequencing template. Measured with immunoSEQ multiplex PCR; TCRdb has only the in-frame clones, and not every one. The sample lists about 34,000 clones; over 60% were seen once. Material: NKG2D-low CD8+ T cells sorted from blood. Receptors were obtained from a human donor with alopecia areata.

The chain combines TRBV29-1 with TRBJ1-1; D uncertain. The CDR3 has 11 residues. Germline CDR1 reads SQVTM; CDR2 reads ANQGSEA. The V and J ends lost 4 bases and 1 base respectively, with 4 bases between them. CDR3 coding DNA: TGCAGCGTTGGCCAGAACACTGAAGCTTTCTTT. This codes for CSVGQNTEAFF.

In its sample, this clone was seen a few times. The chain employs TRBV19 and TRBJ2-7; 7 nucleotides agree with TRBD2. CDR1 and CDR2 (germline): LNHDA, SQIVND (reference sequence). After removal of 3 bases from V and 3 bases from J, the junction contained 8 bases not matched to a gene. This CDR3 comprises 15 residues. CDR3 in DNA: TGTGCCAGTAGTATTCGGGCTAGCGGTTACTACGAGCAGTACTTC. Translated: CASSIRASGYYEQYF. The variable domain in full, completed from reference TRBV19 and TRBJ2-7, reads DGGITQSPKYLFRKEGQNVTLSCEQNLNHDAMYWYRQDPGQGLRLIYYSQIVNDFQKGDIAEGYSVSREKKESFPLTVTSAQKNPTAFYLCASSIRASGYYEQYFGPGTRLTVT.

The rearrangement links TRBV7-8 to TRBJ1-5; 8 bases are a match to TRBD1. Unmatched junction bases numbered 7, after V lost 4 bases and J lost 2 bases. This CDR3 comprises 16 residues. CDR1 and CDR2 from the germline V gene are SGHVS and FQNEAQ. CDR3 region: CASSSGQGGGNQPQHF. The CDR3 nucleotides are TGTGCCAGCAGCTCTGGACAGGGTGGAGGCAATCAGCCCCAGCATTTT.

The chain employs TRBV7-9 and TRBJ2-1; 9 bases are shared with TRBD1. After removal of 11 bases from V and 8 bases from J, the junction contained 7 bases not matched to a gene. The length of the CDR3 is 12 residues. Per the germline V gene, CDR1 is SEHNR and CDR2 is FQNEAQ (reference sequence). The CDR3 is CAFSDRGDEQFF. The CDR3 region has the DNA TGTGCCTTTTCGGACAGGGGCGATGAGCAGTTCTTC.

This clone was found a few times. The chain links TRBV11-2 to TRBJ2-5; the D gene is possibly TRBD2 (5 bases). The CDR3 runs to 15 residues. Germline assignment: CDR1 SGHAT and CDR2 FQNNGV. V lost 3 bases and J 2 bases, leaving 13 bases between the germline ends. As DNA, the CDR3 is TGTGCCAGCAGCTTTTTCCCGGGATTACAAGAGACCCAGTACTTC. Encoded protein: CASSFFPGLQETQYF.

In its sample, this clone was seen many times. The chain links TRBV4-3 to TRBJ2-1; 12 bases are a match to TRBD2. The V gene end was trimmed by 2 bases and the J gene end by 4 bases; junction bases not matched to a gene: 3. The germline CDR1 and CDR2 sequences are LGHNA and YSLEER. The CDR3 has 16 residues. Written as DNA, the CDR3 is TGCGCCAGCAGCCAAACTAGCGGGGGGTCTTACAATGAGCAGTTCTTC. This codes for CASSQTSGGSYNEQFF.

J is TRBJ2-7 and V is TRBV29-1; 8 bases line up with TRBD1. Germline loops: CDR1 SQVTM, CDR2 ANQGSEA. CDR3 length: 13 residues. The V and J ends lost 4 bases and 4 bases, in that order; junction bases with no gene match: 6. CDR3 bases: TGCAGCGTTGCGGACAGGGTTTTTTACGAGCAGTACTTC. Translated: CSVADRVFYEQYF.

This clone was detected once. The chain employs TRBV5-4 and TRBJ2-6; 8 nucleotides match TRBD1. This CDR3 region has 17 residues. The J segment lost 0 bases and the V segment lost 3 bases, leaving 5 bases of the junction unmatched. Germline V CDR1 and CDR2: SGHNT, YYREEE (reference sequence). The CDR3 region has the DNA TGTGCCAGCAGCTCGGGACAGGACCTCTCTGGGGCCAACGTCCTGACTTTC. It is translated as CASSSGQDLSGANVLTF.

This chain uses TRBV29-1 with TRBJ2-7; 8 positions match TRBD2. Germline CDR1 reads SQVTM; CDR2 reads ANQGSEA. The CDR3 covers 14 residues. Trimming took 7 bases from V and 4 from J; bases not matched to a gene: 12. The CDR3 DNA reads TGCAGCGCTCTGGCTGCGGGGGGAATTTACGAGCAGTACTTC. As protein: CSALAAGGIYEQYF.